The subject of this entry is one T cell receptor beta chain. What it recognizes is unknown. The germline V and J ends were trimmed by 3 bases and 6 bases, with 18 bases remaining between them. The CDR3 has 17 amino acids. From germline, CDR1 is KGHSH and CDR2 LQKENI. The sample is drawn from a study of beta chain features in type 1 diabetes. Study observations and caveats: Within each of all four CD4+ subsets, Type 1 diabetes patients had TCRB CDR3s that were moderately but significantly shorter.

cDNA synthesis used the whole RNA isolate, giving expressed TCRB sequences. Reads from naive, central memory and regulatory T cell samples averaged around 3.5 million. The protocol was immunoSEQ multiplex PCR, while the TCRdb copy is restricted to in-frame clones and leaves out a portion. The sample holds some 25,000 clones, 55% to 60% seen once. The receptor was derived from a woman under 30 with type 1 diabetes. The chain has TRBV18 and TRBJ1-6, with D possibly being TRBD1 (5 bases). The sample was Tregs from blood. The CDR3 here is CASSPFAGTGANSPLHF. CDR3 nucleotide sequence: TGTGCCAGCTCACCGTTTGCCGGGACGGGAGCTAATTCACCCCTCCACTTT.